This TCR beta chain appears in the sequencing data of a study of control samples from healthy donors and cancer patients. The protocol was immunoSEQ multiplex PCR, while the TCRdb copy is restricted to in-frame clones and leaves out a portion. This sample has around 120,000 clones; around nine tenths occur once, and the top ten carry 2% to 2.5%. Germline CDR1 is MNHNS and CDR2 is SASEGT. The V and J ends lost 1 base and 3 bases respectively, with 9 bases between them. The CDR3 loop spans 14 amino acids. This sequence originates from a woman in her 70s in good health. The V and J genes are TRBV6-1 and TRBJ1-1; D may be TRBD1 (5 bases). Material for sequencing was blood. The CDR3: CASSEVAGYTEAFF. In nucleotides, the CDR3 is TGTGCCAGCAGTGAAGTAGCAGGGTACACTGAAGCTTTCTTT.